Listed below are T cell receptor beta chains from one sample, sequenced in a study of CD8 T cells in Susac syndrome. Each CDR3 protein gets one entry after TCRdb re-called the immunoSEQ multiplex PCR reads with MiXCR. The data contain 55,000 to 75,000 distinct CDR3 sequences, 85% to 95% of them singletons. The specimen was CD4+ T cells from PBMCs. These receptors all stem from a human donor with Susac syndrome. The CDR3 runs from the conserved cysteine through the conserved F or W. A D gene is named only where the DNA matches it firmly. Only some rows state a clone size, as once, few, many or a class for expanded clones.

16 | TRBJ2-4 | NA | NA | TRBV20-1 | TGCAGTGCCACCCTCGGGGCCGCCCTAGCCAAAAACATTCAGTACTTC | CSATLGAALAKNIQYF
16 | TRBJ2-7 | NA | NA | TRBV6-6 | TGTGCCAGCAGTTATAGCCGGGAGCAGATCTCCTACGAGCAGTACTTC | CASSYSREQISYEQYF
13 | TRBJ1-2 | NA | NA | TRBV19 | TGTGCCAGTAGTATCGCACCGAACTATGGCTACACCTTC | CASSIAPNYGYTF
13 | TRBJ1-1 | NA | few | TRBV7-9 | TGTGCCAGCAGCTTAGCAGGGAACACTGAAGCTTTCTTT | CASSLAGNTEAFF
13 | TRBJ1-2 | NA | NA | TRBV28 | TGTGCCAGCACCCCTAATCTCCTCTATGGCTACACCTTC | CASTPNLLYGYTF
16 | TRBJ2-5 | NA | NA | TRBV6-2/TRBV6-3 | TGTGCCAGCAGCCTTCGAGCTAGCGCTTCAGGAGAGACCCAGTACTTC | CASSLRASASGETQYF
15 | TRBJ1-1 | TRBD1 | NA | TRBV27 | TGTGCCAGCAGTTCACAGGGGGCGCAACACACTGAAGCTTTCTTT | CASSSQGAQHTEAFF
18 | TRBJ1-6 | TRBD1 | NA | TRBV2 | TGTGCCAGCAGCGAGACTGCGGGGGACAGGAGATATAATTCACCCCTCCACTTT | CASSETAGDRRYNSPLHF
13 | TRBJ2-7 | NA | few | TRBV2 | TGTGCCAGCAGTCTCGCTGATACCTACGAGCAGTACTTC | CASSLADTYEQYF
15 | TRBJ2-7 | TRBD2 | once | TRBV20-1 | TGCAGTGCTCCTTTTGGGACTAGCGGGACCTACGAGCAGTACTTC | CSAPFGTSGTYEQYF
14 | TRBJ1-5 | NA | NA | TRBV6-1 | TGTGCCAGCAGTGCACAAGTTAGCAATCAGCCCCAGCATTTT | CASSAQVSNQPQHF
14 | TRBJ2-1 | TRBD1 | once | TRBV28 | TGTGCCAGCAGTTGGACAGGGGCCTACAATGAGCAGTTCTTC | CASSWTGAYNEQFF
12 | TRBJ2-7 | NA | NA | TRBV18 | TGTGCCAGCTCAAGTGACCAAGGCGAGCAGTACTTC | CASSSDQGEQYF
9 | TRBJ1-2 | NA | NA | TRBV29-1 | TGCAGCGTGTGCCTACCCTACACCTTC | CSVCLPYTF
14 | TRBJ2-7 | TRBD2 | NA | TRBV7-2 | TGTGCCAGCAGCGGGACTAGGGGGAACTACGAGCAGTACTTC | CASSGTRGNYEQYF
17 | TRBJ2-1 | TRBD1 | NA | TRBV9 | TGTGCCAGCAGCCCGCGGACAGGGGGCCTTTTCTACAATGAGCAGTTCTTC | CASSPRTGGLFYNEQFF
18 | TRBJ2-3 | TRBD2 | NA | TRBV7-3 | TGTGCCAGCAGCTTACGGCCGCTGCTAGCGGGGGAAACAGATACGCAGTATTTT | CASSLRPLLAGETDTQYF
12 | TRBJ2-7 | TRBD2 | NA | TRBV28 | TGTGCCAGCGAGCGGGGGGGCTACGAGCAGTACTTC | CASERGGYEQYF
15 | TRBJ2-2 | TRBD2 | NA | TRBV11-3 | TGTGCCAGCAGCTGGACTAGCGGGGGCACCGGGGAGCTGTTTTTT | CASSWTSGGTGELFF
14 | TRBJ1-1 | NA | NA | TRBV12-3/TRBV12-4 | TGTGCCAGCAGCTCCGACAGGCTTAACACTGAAGCTTTCTTT | CASSSDRLNTEAFF
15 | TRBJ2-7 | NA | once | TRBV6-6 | TGTGCCAGCAGCCCTCGGGGCAGTGGTGCCTACGAGCAGTACTTC | CASSPRGSGAYEQYF
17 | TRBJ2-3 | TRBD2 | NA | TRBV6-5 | TGTGCCAGCAGTTACTCGAGCCTAGCGGGGTACACAGATACGCAGTATTTT | CASSYSSLAGYTDTQYF
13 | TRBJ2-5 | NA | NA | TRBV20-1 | TGCAGTGCCCTACGGACTACGGGGGAGACCCAGTACTTC | CSALRTTGETQYF
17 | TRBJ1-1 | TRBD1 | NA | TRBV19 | TGTGCCAGTAGTCTAGGTAGACAGGGGCCTAAGAACACTGAAGCTTTCTTT | CASSLGRQGPKNTEAFF
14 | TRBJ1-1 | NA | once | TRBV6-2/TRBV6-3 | TGTGCCAGCAGTTACGTTGGAGGGAACACTGAAGCTTTCTTT | CASSYVGGNTEAFF
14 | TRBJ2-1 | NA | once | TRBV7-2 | TGTGCCAGCAGCTTAGGACGGGCCAACAATGAGCAGTTCTTC | CASSLGRANNEQFF
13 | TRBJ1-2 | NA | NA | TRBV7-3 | TGTGCCAGCAGCTTGGCCAGGGGCTATGGCTACACCTTC | CASSLARGYGYTF
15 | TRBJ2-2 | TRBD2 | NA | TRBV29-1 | TGCAGCGTGGGGCGCGGGGGGGTGAACACCGGGGAGCTGTTTTTT | CSVGRGGVNTGELFF
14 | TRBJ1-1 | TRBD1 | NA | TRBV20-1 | TGCAGTGCTCCGACAGGGGGCTCCAGCACTGAAGCTTTCTTT | CSAPTGGSSTEAFF
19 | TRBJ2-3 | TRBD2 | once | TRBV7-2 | TGTGCCAGCAGCCCCGAGCTATATAGCGGGGGGCCCTGGGCAGATACGCAGTATTTT | CASSPELYSGGPWADTQYF
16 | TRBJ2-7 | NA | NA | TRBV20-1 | TGCAGTGCTAGAGATCCAAGATCAGGGGCTCACTACGAGCAGTACTTC | CSARDPRSGAHYEQYF
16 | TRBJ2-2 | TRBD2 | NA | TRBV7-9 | TGTGCCAGCAGCAGAAGGACTAGCGGATCCACCGGGGAGCTGTTTTTT | CASSRRTSGSTGELFF
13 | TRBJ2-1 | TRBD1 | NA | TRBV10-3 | TGTGCCATCAGATCAATGACAGGGACTGAGCAGTTCTTC | CAIRSMTGTEQFF
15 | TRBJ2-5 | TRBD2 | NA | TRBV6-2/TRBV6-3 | TGTGCCAGCAGTTATGATTCGGGGGGCCAAGAGACCCAGTACTTC | CASSYDSGGQETQYF
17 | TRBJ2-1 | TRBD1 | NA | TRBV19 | TGTGCCAGTAGCCGAGGCCGGGACAGAAACTCCTACAATGAGCAGTTCTTC | CASSRGRDRNSYNEQFF
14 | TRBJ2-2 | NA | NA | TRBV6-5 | TGTGCCAGCAGGCAAGTGGCCAACACCGGGGAGCTGTTTTTT | CASRQVANTGELFF
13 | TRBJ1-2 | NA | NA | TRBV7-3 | TGTGCCAGCAGCCCGGGGGCGAACTATGGCTACACCTTC | CASSPGANYGYTF
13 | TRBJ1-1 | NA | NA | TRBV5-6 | TGTGCCAGCAGCTTGAACCTGAACACTGAAGCTTTCTTT | CASSLNLNTEAFF
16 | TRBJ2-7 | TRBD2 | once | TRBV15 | TGTGCCACCAGCAGAGACTCCGCCGGGGGGTCCTACGAGCAGTACTTC | CATSRDSAGGSYEQYF
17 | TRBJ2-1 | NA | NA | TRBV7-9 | TGTGCCAGCAGCTTATTAGTCGGGTCAGGTCGCTACAATGAGCAGTTCTTC | CASSLLVGSGRYNEQFF
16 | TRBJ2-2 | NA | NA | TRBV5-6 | TGTGCCAGCAGCCCTCCCGCTGGGCTGAACACCGGGGAGCTGTTTTTT | CASSPPAGLNTGELFF
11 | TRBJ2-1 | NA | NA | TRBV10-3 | TGTGCCATCAGTGAACGAGAGGAGCAGTTCTTC | CAISEREEQFF
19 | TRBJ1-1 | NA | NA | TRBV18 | TGTGCCAGCTCACCACCGGGAACAACTTCCTATTCCCCGAACACTGAAGCTTTCTTT | CASSPPGTTSYSPNTEAFF
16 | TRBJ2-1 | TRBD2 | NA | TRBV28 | TGTGCCAGCAGTACCCCGGGGAGGGACTCCTACAATGAGCAGTTCTTC | CASSTPGRDSYNEQFF
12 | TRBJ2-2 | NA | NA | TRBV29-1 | TGCAGCGGACTAGCGAACACCGGGGAGCTGTTTTTT | CSGLANTGELFF
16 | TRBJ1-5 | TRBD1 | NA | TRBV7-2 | TGTGCCAGCAGCCGAAGTACAGGGGGCGGCAATCAGCCCCAGCATTTT | CASSRSTGGGNQPQHF
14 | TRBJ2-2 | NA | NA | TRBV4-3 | TGCGCCAGCAGCCAACTAACGAACACCGGGGAGCTGTTTTTT | CASSQLTNTGELFF